This T cell receptor beta chain came from a study of blood T cell repertoires in COVID-19. Overall study context: COVID-19 samples collected from the United States, Italy and Spain covered acute and convalescent phases.

This clone appeared once. The assay was immunoSEQ multiplex PCR, and TCRdb's table has in-frame clones only and misses some. This sample carries approximately 260,000 clones, 85% to 90% of them seen once, and the ten largest clones take roughly 3.3%. Trimming removed 6 bases at V and 2 bases at J, with 10 bases between. CDR1 MNHEY and CDR2 SMNVEV come from the germline V gene (reference sequence). This CDR3 is 13 amino acids long. This TCR was sampled from a woman in her forties with acute or convalescent COVID-19. The sample was peripheral blood. The V and J genes are TRBV27 and TRBJ1-1; tentative D call: TRBD1 (6 bases). The CDR3 coding sequence is TGTGCCAGCAGCTACAGGGTTAACACTGAAGCTTTCTTT. Amino acids: CASSYRVNTEAFF.